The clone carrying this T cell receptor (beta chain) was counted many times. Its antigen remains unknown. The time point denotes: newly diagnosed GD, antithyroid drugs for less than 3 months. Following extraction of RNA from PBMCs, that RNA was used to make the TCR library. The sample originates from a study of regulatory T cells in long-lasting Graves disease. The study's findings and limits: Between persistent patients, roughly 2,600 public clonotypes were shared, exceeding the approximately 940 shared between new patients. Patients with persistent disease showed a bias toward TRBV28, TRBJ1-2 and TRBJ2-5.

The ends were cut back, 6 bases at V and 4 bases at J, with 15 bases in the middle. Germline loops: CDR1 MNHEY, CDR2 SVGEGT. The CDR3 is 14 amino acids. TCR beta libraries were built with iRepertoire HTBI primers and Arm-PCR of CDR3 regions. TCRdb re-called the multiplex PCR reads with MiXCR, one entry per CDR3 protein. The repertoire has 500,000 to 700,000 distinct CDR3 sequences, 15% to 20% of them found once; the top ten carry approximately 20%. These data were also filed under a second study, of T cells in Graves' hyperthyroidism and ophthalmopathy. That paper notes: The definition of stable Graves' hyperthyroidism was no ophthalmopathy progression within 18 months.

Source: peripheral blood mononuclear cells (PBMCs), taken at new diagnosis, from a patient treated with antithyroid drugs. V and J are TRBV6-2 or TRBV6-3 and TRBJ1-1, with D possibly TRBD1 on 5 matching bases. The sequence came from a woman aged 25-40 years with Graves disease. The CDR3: CASSGTGRGTEAFF. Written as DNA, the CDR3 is TGTGCCAGCAGCGGTACAGGACGGGGCACTGAAGCTTTCTTT.